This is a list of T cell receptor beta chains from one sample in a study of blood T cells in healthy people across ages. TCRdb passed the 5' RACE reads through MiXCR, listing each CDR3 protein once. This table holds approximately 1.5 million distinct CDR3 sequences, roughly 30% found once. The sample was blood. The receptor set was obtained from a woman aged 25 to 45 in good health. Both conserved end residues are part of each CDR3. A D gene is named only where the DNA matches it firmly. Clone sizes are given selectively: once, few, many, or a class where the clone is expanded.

DNA: TGTGCCAGCAGCGCAATACAGGGGGCGGGGGAGCTGTTTTTT; CDR3: CASSAIQGAGELFF; V: TRBV9; J: TRBJ2-2; D: TRBD1; size: -
DNA: TGTGCCAGCAGTCCCAGGGACAGGGCTAACACAGATACGCAGTATTTT; CDR3: CASSPRDRANTDTQYF; V: TRBV27; J: TRBJ2-3; D: TRBD1; size: -
DNA: TGTGCCAGCAGTTACTCTCCGGGACAGGGGGCTGGCTACACCTTC; CDR3: CASSYSPGQGAGYTF; V: TRBV6-2/TRBV6-3; J: TRBJ1-2; D: TRBD1; size: -
DNA: TGCGCCAGCAGCTTGGTTAGAGGGACCTACGAGCAGTACTTC; CDR3: CASSLVRGTYEQYF; V: TRBV5-1; J: TRBJ2-7; D: -; size: few
DNA: TGTGCCAGCAGCTTGAAGGAGATTAGCTCCTATAATTCACCCCTCCACTTT; CDR3: CASSLKEISSYNSPLHF; V: TRBV5-5; J: TRBJ1-6; D: -; size: once
DNA: TGTGCCAGCGAACCTAGGACAGGGGCATCCTACGAGCAGTACTTC; CDR3: CASEPRTGASYEQYF; V: TRBV28; J: TRBJ2-7; D: TRBD1; size: -
DNA: TGTGCCAGCAGTGAAGCGCAAACGTCAGGGACCTACGAGCAGTACTTC; CDR3: CASSEAQTSGTYEQYF; V: TRBV2; J: TRBJ2-7; D: -; size: -
DNA: TGTGCCAGCAGCGGGACGTTAAAGGGCAGGGAGACCCAGTACTTC; CDR3: CASSGTLKGRETQYF; V: TRBV4-2; J: TRBJ2-5; D: -; size: few
DNA: TGTGCCAGCAGCTTTAGCTACAGTGAGCAGTTCTTC; CDR3: CASSFSYSEQFF; V: TRBV5-5; J: TRBJ2-1; D: -; size: -
DNA: TGTGCCAGCAGGTCTCTAGCGGGGGAAGAGACCCAGTACTTC; CDR3: CASRSLAGEETQYF; V: TRBV3-1; J: TRBJ2-5; D: TRBD2; size: many
DNA: TGTGCCAGCAGTTACGGACTTTACACAGATACGCAGTATTTT; CDR3: CASSYGLYTDTQYF; V: TRBV6-2/TRBV6-3; J: TRBJ2-3; D: -; size: -
DNA: TGTGCCACCAGTGATCCGGGACTAGCGGCAGGGAATGAGCAGTTCTTC; CDR3: CATSDPGLAAGNEQFF; V: TRBV24-1; J: TRBJ2-1; D: TRBD2; size: -
DNA: TGTGCCAGCAGTCCGGACACAGGGCGAGGCGGCTACACCTTC; CDR3: CASSPDTGRGGYTF; V: TRBV28; J: TRBJ1-2; D: -; size: -
DNA: TGTGCCAGCAGCAGGGGGACAGGCAACGATCAGCCCCAGCATTTT; CDR3: CASSRGTGNDQPQHF; V: TRBV7-8; J: TRBJ1-5; D: TRBD1; size: few
DNA: TGTGCCACGACACAGGGCCCCAAAGAGACCCAGTACTTC; CDR3: CATTQGPKETQYF; V: TRBV21-1; J: TRBJ2-5; D: -; size: -